These 25 T cell receptor beta chains came from one sample sequenced in a study of shared clonotypes between healthy human individuals. Repertoires were generated with immunoSEQ multiplex PCR, while TCRdb's copy carries only in-frame clones and drops some. The data contain hundreds of thousands of clones, 95% to 96% of them singletons. Cells designated naive CD8 were CD45RO-negative and were positively selected for CCR7, with terminally differentiated effector memory CD45RA+ cells excluded. Sequencing was done on a sample of naive CD8+ T cells sorted from blood. The receptors originated from a woman aged 25 to 39 in good health.

The chain employs TRBV30 and TRBJ2-1; the match to TRBD2 covers 12 bases. Losses at the gene ends were 0 bases for V and 9 bases for J; bases not matched to a gene: 6. CDR1 is GTSNPN and CDR2 is SVGIG in the germline V gene (reference sequence). The CDR3 is made up of 15 amino acids. This CDR3 is CAWSVGLAGSVEQFF. Written as DNA, the CDR3 is TGTGCCTGGAGTGTAGGACTAGCGGGATCGGTTGAGCAGTTCTTC.

The count of this clone is one. This rearrangement joins TRBV7-8 to TRBJ2-7; D is undetermined. CDR1 SGHVS and CDR2 FQNEAQ come from the germline V gene. The CDR3 is made up of 15 amino acids. V dropped 7 bases and J dropped 5 bases, with 21 bases sitting between them. In DNA, the CDR3 is TGTGCCAGCACCCCGGGTAGTGGGATAGGGCACGAGCAGTACTTC. Protein sequence: CASTPGSGIGHEQYF.

V is TRBV6-1 and J is TRBJ2-7; no clear D gene. Trimming took 8 bases from V and 5 from J, leaving 7 bases between them. CDR1 MNHNS and CDR2 SASEGT come from the germline V gene. The CDR3 sequence is 10 residues long. CDR3 DNA: TGTGCCAGCTTTGATAACGAGCAGTACTTC. It yields the protein CASFDNEQYF.

The rearrangement joins TRBV27 to TRBJ2-3; tentative D call: TRBD2 (6 bases). The CDR3 sequence is 13 residues long. Germline V lookup: CDR1 MNHEY, CDR2 SMNVEV (reference sequence). V was shortened by 7 bases and J by 2 bases, with 10 bases between the two germline ends. The CDR3 DNA is TGTGCCAGCACCGGGAGATACACAGATACGCAGTATTTT. Its translation: CASTGRYTDTQYF.

This chain links TRBV30 with TRBJ2-1, with unresolved D. Germline CDR1 GTSNPN, CDR2 SVGIG (reference sequence). The V gene lost 0 bases and the J gene lost 8 bases, with 14 bases spanning the gap. The CDR3 has 14 amino acids. CDR3 coding DNA: TGTGCCTGGAGTGTAGGTACCCCGGCCGATGAGCAGTTCTTC. This encodes CAWSVGTPADEQFF.

A word on this clone: Other nucleotide sequences from this sample produce the same CDR3. The V gene is TRBV9, the J gene TRBJ2-7; TRBD1 aligns across 7 bases. The CDR3 is 15 residues long. The ends lost 0 bases at V and 1 base at J; junction bases unmatched: 4. CDR1 is SGDLS, CDR2 YYNGEE, per germline. The CDR3 nucleotides are TGTGCCAGCAGCGTAGGGGGGACAGCTTCCTACGAGCAGTACTTC. Its translation is CASSVGGTASYEQYF.

The rearrangement joins TRBV11-2 to TRBJ1-1; TRBD1 is a possible D gene (5 bases). Germline CDR1 is SGHAT and CDR2 is FQNNGV. Between the trimmed V and J ends, which lost 1 base and 4 bases, there was a span of 10 bases. This CDR3 is built from 14 residues. CDR3 protein: CASSLGERGTEAFF. CDR3 DNA: TGTGCCAGCAGCTTAGGGGAAAGGGGCACTGAAGCTTTCTTT.

The chain employs TRBV27 and TRBJ2-3, with 8 bases lining up with TRBD2. The CDR3 extends over 18 amino acids. In germline, CDR1 is MNHEY, CDR2 SMNVEV (reference sequence). Trimming at V came to 1 base and at J to 1 base, leaving 10 bases not matched to a gene. For the CDR3, the DNA is TGTGCCAGCAGTTTATTGAGCGGGAGTCCCCATCGCACAGATACGCAGTATTTT. Protein product: CASSLLSGSPHRTDTQYF.

The V call is TRBV13, the J call TRBJ2-7, with D perhaps TRBD1 or TRBD2 (5 bases each). V was cut by 6 bases and J by 13 bases, with 19 bases left in between. CDR1 is PRHDT, CDR2 FYEKMQ, per germline (reference sequence). This CDR3 is built from 12 residues. The CDR3 spells CASSHLGASHYF. The DNA of the CDR3 is TGTGCCAGCAGTCACCTCGGGGCGTCGCACTACTTC.

The chain has TRBV19 and TRBJ2-7; 9 positions match TRBD1. The CDR3 has 17 amino acids. Germline CDR1 LNHDA, CDR2 SQIVND (reference sequence). V shed 9 bases, J shed 3 bases, and the junction held 18 bases outside the gene matches. This CDR3 is CARETGGLTEGSYEQYF. The CDR3 DNA follows: TGTGCCAGAGAGACAGGGGGGCTCACCGAGGGTAGCTACGAGCAGTACTTC.

This clone has more than one count but fewer than ten. The chain is built from TRBV6-5 and TRBJ2-2; weak D call: TRBD2 (6 bases). The ends were cut back, 6 bases at V and 1 base at J, with 9 bases in the middle. Per the germline V gene, CDR1 is MNHEY and CDR2 is SVGAGI. This CDR3 comprises 14 residues. As DNA, the CDR3 is TGTGCCAGCAGCCCGGAGGGGAACACCGGGGAGCTGTTTTTT. It translates to CASSPEGNTGELFF.

The genes are TRBV28 and TRBJ2-3, with D perhaps TRBD2 (5 bases). V lost 5 bases and J 3 bases, leaving 18 bases between the germline ends. The CDR3 consists of 16 residues. Germline CDR1 MDHEN, CDR2 SYDVKM. The CDR3 DNA reads TGTGCCAGCAGTGTTTCTAGCCCTCTTATGACAGATACGCAGTATTTT. Protein product: CASSVSSPLMTDTQYF.

V usage is TRBV27 and J usage is TRBJ2-5; D is undetermined. V dropped 3 bases and J dropped 7 bases, with 15 bases sitting between them. Germline V gene sequence: CDR1 MNHEY, CDR2 SMNVEV (reference sequence). This CDR3 contains 14 residues. The CDR3 region is CASSFLASLGTQYF. The CDR3 DNA sequence: TGTGCCAGCAGTTTCTTGGCCAGTTTGGGGACCCAGTACTTC.

This chain uses TRBV5-1 with TRBJ2-5; 9 bases are a match to TRBD1. Germline V CDR1 and CDR2: SGHRS, YFSETQ. The CDR3 is 14 amino acids. V trimming: 6 bases; J trimming: 5 bases; junction bases outside the gene matches: 8. The CDR3, as DNA: TGCGCCAGCATGGGACAGGGCCCGAGGGAGACCCAGTACTTC. Its protein product is CASMGQGPRETQYF.

The CDR3 region has the DNA TGCGCCAGCAGCTTGGAGCTAGCGGGAGGCGAGCAGTACTTC. Translation: CASSLELAGGEQYF. The chain combines TRBV5-1 with TRBJ2-7, with 11 bases identical to TRBD2. The V gene's germline CDR1 is SGHRS and CDR2 YFSETQ. V lost 0 bases, J lost 6 bases, and 2 bases stayed unmatched. This CDR3 is 14 amino acids long.

The chain carries TRBV5-4 and TRBJ2-7; 8 nucleotides align to TRBD2. This CDR3 spans 11 amino acids. Per the germline V gene, CDR1 is SGHNT and CDR2 is YYREEE (reference sequence). Trimming cost V 5 bases and J 6 bases; bases outside gene matches: 1. CDR3 bases: TGTGCCAGCAGTAGCGGGGCCGAGCAGTACTTC. As protein: CASSSGAEQYF.

The gene calls are TRBV28 and TRBJ1-2; D perhaps matches TRBD1 (5 bases). Trimming took off 6 bases at V and 3 bases at J, with 14 bases between the two ends. This CDR3 has 14 residues. Germline V gives CDR1 MDHEN, CDR2 SYDVKM. The CDR3 bases are TGTGCCAGCAGCATATCCGGGACGGACTATGGCTACACCTTC. Protein sequence: CASSISGTDYGYTF.

The chain links TRBV27 to TRBJ1-1, with D maybe TRBD1 (5 bases). The germline V gene has CDR1 MNHEY and CDR2 SMNVEV (reference sequence). This CDR3 is 16 amino acids long. Trimming left V 5 bases short and J 1 base short, with 17 bases between. The CDR3 loop reads CASSTNSGPPNTEAFF. CDR3 nucleotide sequence: TGTGCCAGCAGTACTAACTCGGGACCGCCGAACACTGAAGCTTTCTTT.

The chain is built from TRBV28 and TRBJ2-7, with 10 bases lining up with TRBD2. CDR3 length: 18 amino acids. Germline values: CDR1 MDHEN, CDR2 SYDVKM. V lost 3 bases, J lost 0 bases, and 11 bases stayed unmatched. As DNA, the CDR3 is TGTGCCAGCAGTTTGTACAAAACCGGGACTAGCGACTCCTACGAGCAGTACTTC. Translated: CASSLYKTGTSDSYEQYF.

CDR3 DNA sequence: TGTGCCAGCAGCGGCGGGACGTCGCCAACTTACGAGCAGTACTTC. Translating it yields CASSGGTSPTYEQYF. The chain joins TRBV9 to TRBJ2-7, with D perhaps matching TRBD2 (6 bases). Germline assignment: CDR1 SGDLS and CDR2 YYNGEE. This CDR3 has 15 residues. V dropped 3 bases and J dropped 4 bases, with 17 bases sitting between them.

This sequence joins TRBV5-1 and TRBJ1-5; 7 bases map to TRBD1. V lost 4 bases, J lost 7 bases, and 8 bases stayed unmatched. The CDR3 has 14 amino acids. Germline CDR1 and CDR2: SGHRS and YFSETQ. The CDR3 spells CASSPTGFEQPQHF. CDR3 nucleotide sequence: TGCGCCAGCAGCCCGACAGGGTTTGAACAGCCCCAGCATTTT.

The rearrangement links TRBV5-1 to TRBJ2-7; 15 nucleotides line up with TRBD2. Trimming at V came to 6 bases and at J to 2 bases, leaving 9 bases not matched to a gene. Germline V gene sequence: CDR1 SGHRS, CDR2 YFSETQ. This CDR3 has 17 residues. As DNA, the CDR3 is TGCGCCAGCACGGCCGGGACTAGCGGGAGGATCCCCTACGAGCAGTACTTC. Its protein is CASTAGTSGRIPYEQYF.

The chain's CDR3 is CSVREAGELFF. The CDR3 bases are TGCAGCGTCAGGGAGGCCGGGGAGCTGTTTTTT. V is TRBV29-1 and J is TRBJ2-2, with D maybe TRBD2 (6 bases). The CDR3 consists of 11 residues. Germline CDR1 reads SQVTM; CDR2 reads ANQGSEA. Between the trimmed V and J ends, which lost 6 bases and 6 bases, there was a span of 8 bases.

The genes are TRBV28 and TRBJ2-1; TRBD2 might be the D (5 bases). The CDR3 contains 14 residues. Germline loops: CDR1 MDHEN, CDR2 SYDVKM. Trimming shortened V by 3 bases and J by 7 bases, and 13 bases separated the two germline ends. The CDR3: CASSFMGPGNEQFF. The CDR3 coding sequence is TGTGCCAGCAGTTTCATGGGTCCGGGGAATGAGCAGTTCTTC.

In regard to this clone: Other DNA sequences in this specimen translate into the identical CDR3. The rearrangement links TRBV11-2 to TRBJ2-7, with 8 bases identical to TRBD2. Trimming at V came to 1 base and at J to 1 base, leaving 3 bases not matched to a gene. The CDR3 is made up of 15 amino acids. Germline V lookup: CDR1 SGHAT, CDR2 FQNNGV. CDR3 sequence reads: CASSLGPGGSYEQYF. CDR3 nucleotides: TGTGCCAGCAGCTTAGGTCCGGGGGGGTCCTACGAGCAGTACTTC.